The 22 T cell receptor beta chains presented below share a single source sample, sequenced in a study of cytomegalovirus exposure and HLA in healthy donors. Assay used: immunoSEQ multiplex PCR; TCRdb lists only in-frame clones, some missing. The top ten clones hold 0.83% of a sample with hundreds of thousands of clones, around 86% of them seen once. Sequencing used PBMCs. These receptor sequences come from a woman aged 18-29 years in good health and CMV-seronegative.

The gene calls are TRBV4-1 and TRBJ2-3; 10 bases align to TRBD1. The CDR3 runs 15 residues. V trimming: 4 bases; J trimming: 3 bases; junction bases outside the gene matches: 4. CDR1 and CDR2 (germline): MGHRA, YSYEKL. CDR3 residues: CASSRRTGGTDTQYF. The CDR3 DNA sequence: TGCGCCAGCAGCCGACGGACAGGGGGTACAGATACGCAGTATTTT.

This rearrangement joins TRBV19 to TRBJ1-2; D is ambiguous. V was shortened by 3 bases and J by 2 bases, with 19 bases between the two germline ends. Germline V gives CDR1 LNHDA, CDR2 SQIVND (reference sequence). This CDR3 spans 17 amino acids. CDR3 bases: TGTGCCAGTAGTATTCAGTCCGGGGTAAGCCCCAACTATGGCTACACCTTC. Encoded protein: CASSIQSGVSPNYGYTF.

V is TRBV2 and J is TRBJ1-4; 8 bases fit TRBD1. This CDR3 region has 14 residues. V was clipped by 8 bases and J by 8 bases; unmatched bases: 10. In germline, CDR1 is SNHLY, CDR2 FYNNEI. The CDR3 bases are TGTGCCAGCGGCCCGAGACAGGGGACGGAAAAACTGTTTTTT. The encoded protein is CASGPRQGTEKLFF.

This clone appeared a single time. V is TRBV18 and J is TRBJ1-4; D possibly corresponds to TRBD1 (6 bases). V was pared by 3 bases and J by 8 bases, with 10 bases between. The CDR3 totals 13 residues. The germline gives CDR1 KGHSH, CDR2 LQKENI. The CDR3 sequence is CASSPAGAEKLFF. CDR3 bases: TGTGCCAGCTCACCGGCAGGGGCAGAAAAACTGTTTTTT. The full variable domain, its missing parts supplied by reference TRBV18 and TRBJ1-4, is NAGVMQNPRHLVRRRGQEARLRCSPMKGHSHVYWYRQLPEEGLKFMVYLQKENIIDESGMPKERFSAEFPKEGPSILRIQQVVRGDSAAYFCASSPAGAEKLFFGSGTQLSVL.

This clone was observed a few times. J is TRBJ2-7 and V is TRBV11-1; D is ambiguous. V was cut by 7 bases and J by 5 bases, with 15 bases left in between. This CDR3 is built from 13 residues. Germline V CDR1 and CDR2: SGHAT, FQDESV (reference sequence). The CDR3 reads CASTPERKDEQYF. In DNA form, the CDR3 reads TGTGCCAGCACCCCTGAGAGGAAAGACGAGCAGTACTTC.

The CDR3 bases are TGTGCCAGCAGTACCCCCCGGGAACCGGGGGACTATGGCTACACCTTC. Translated: CASSTPREPGDYGYTF. This rearrangement joins TRBV2 to TRBJ1-2; tentative D call: TRBD1 (5 bases). The CDR3 totals 16 residues. Trimming cost V 5 bases and J 3 bases, with 19 bases left between them. CDR1 and CDR2 (germline): SNHLY, FYNNEI.

V usage is TRBV19 and J usage is TRBJ1-2, with D possibly matching TRBD1 (6 bases). V was trimmed by 7 bases and J by 3 bases, leaving 15 bases between them. The CDR3 is 14 residues long. The V gene's germline CDR1 is LNHDA and CDR2 SQIVND (reference sequence). The CDR3 spells CASKGARGDYGYTF. In DNA, the CDR3 is TGTGCCAGTAAAGGGGCCAGGGGAGACTATGGCTACACCTTC.

The chain combines TRBV5-6 with TRBJ1-4; D is ambiguous. CDR3 length: 14 residues. V was clipped by 4 bases and J by 4 bases, with 11 bases between them. From germline, CDR1 is SGHDT and CDR2 YYEEEE. The CDR3 loop reads CASSRPRINEKLFF. The CDR3 nucleotides read TGTGCCAGCAGCCGTCCGAGGATTAATGAAAAACTGTTTTTT.

The chain recombines TRBV9 with TRBJ1-2, with D perhaps matching TRBD1 (6 bases). CDR1 is SGDLS and CDR2 is YYNGEE in the germline V gene. The CDR3 loop spans 14 amino acids. V was cut by 3 bases and J by 7 bases, with 16 bases left in between. CDR3 residues: CASSETGLESGYTF. The CDR3 DNA follows: TGTGCCAGCAGCGAGACAGGTCTCGAGAGTGGCTACACCTTC.

V gene TRBV5-4 combines with J gene TRBJ2-2; D call uncertain. From germline, CDR1 is SGHNT and CDR2 YYREEE (reference sequence). V was trimmed by 0 bases and J by 0 bases, leaving 12 bases between them. This CDR3 spans 17 amino acids. CDR3 protein: CASSLAVASSNTGELFF. The CDR3 DNA is TGTGCCAGCAGCTTGGCTGTCGCGTCCTCGAACACCGGGGAGCTGTTTTTT.

The V and J genes are TRBV6-7 and TRBJ1-5, with TRBD1 as a possible D gene (6 bases). TRBV6-7 has ORF status, its function being uncertain. This CDR3 spans 16 amino acids. V lost 4 bases and J lost 2, with 15 bases in between. The CDR3 here is CASSSRGGCGNQPQHF. The CDR3 DNA reads as TGTGCCAGCAGTTCACGGGGGGGCTGCGGCAATCAGCCCCAGCATTTT.

This chain joins TRBV28 and TRBJ1-4; 10 nucleotides align to TRBD1. Germline V lookup: CDR1 MDHEN, CDR2 SYDVKM. This CDR3 has 18 amino acids. The trim removed 6 bases at V and 4 bases at J, leaving 14 bases unmatched. Here the CDR3 reads CASSPPTGGFFSNEKLFF. The DNA of the CDR3 is TGTGCCAGCAGCCCCCCGACAGGGGGCTTTTTCAGTAATGAAAAACTGTTTTTT. The full variable domain, its missing parts supplied by reference TRBV28 and TRBJ1-4, is DVKVTQSSRYLVKRTGEKVFLECVQDMDHENMFWYRQDPGLGLRLIYFSYDVKMKEKGDIPEGYSVSREKKERFSLILESASTNQTSMYLCASSPPTGGFFSNEKLFFGSGTQLSVL.

This clone was seen more than once but under ten times. The chain recombines TRBV6-5 with TRBJ1-5; 9 nucleotides agree with TRBD1. The CDR3 covers 13 residues. Germline CDR1 is MNHEY and CDR2 is SVGAGI. V gave up 8 bases and J gave up 4 bases; unmatched junction bases: 3. The CDR3 coding sequence is TGTGCCAGCGGGACAGGGAGGAATCAGCCCCAGCATTTT. Its translation: CASGTGRNQPQHF.

The chain employs TRBV25-1 and TRBJ2-7; 7 bases fit TRBD1. This CDR3 contains 15 residues. The germline gives CDR1 MGHDK, CDR2 SYGVNS. Unmatched junction bases numbered 8, after V lost 2 bases and J lost 4 bases. The CDR3 here is CASSEIGTGAYEQYF. The CDR3 region has the DNA TGTGCCAGCAGTGAAATTGGTACAGGGGCATACGAGCAGTACTTC.

V gene TRBV11-2 combines with J gene TRBJ1-1, with 11 positions matching TRBD1. The junction had 3 bases not matched to a gene; V was cut back by 3 bases and J by 6 bases. The CDR3 contains 14 residues. Per the germline V gene, CDR1 is SGHAT and CDR2 is FQNNGV. DNA of the CDR3: TGTGCCAGCAGCTTGGGACAGGGGGTCGCTGAAGCTTTCTTT. Encoded protein: CASSLGQGVAEAFF.

This chain uses TRBV4-1 with TRBJ1-2; TRBD1 matches at 9 bases. Germline CDR1 reads MGHRA; CDR2 reads YSYEKL. The CDR3 runs to 17 residues. The ends lost 1 base at V and 0 bases at J; junction bases unmatched: 6. The CDR3: CASSQVRDRETNYGYTF. CDR3 DNA sequence: TGCGCCAGCAGCCAAGTTCGGGACAGGGAAACTAACTATGGCTACACCTTC.

The rearrangement joins TRBV7-3 to TRBJ2-1; 9 positions match TRBD1. The V gene end was trimmed by 2 bases and the J gene end by 4 bases; junction bases not matched to a gene: 6. CDR3 length: 16 residues. Germline lookup yields CDR1 SGHTA and CDR2 FQGTGA. The CDR3 sequence: CASSLQGQGLYNEQFF. The CDR3 DNA reads as TGTGCCAGCAGCTTACAGGGACAGGGACTTTACAATGAGCAGTTCTTC.

The chain couples TRBV27 to TRBJ2-1, with 12 positions matching TRBD2. Trimming removed 3 bases from V and 1 base from J; junction bases left unmatched: 16. This CDR3 comprises 21 residues. CDR1 MNHEY and CDR2 SMNVEV come from the germline V gene (reference sequence). The DNA of the CDR3 is TGTGCCAGCAGTTTCGGTCGAAGACTAGCGGGAGCTGTATTTTCCTACAATGAGCAGTTCTTC. Encoded protein: CASSFGRRLAGAVFSYNEQFF.

The J gene is TRBJ1-6, the V gene TRBV10-3; 7 positions match TRBD1. The CDR3 covers 17 residues. Germline V lookup: CDR1 ENHRY, CDR2 SYGVKD. Trimming removed 1 base from V and 0 bases from J; junction bases left unmatched: 3. CDR3 residues: CAISEYRGSSYNSPLHF. The CDR3 coding sequence is TGTGCCATCAGTGAGTACAGGGGTAGCTCCTATAATTCACCCCTCCACTTT.

This sequence joins TRBV6-1 and TRBJ2-2; 11 bases map to TRBD1. This CDR3 is built from 15 residues. J lost 6 bases, V lost 7 bases, and 7 bases had no gene match. The germline V gene has CDR1 MNHNS and CDR2 SASEGT. The CDR3 nucleotides read TGTGCCAGCATAGGGGACAGGGGGATATCCGGGGAGCTGTTTTTT. Encoded protein: CASIGDRGISGELFF.

The chain has TRBV2 and TRBJ1-1; no definite D call. The CDR3 runs 11 residues. V was pared by 6 bases and J by 12 bases, with 14 bases between. From germline, CDR1 is SNHLY and CDR2 FYNNEI. CDR3: CASREDVGSFF. In DNA, the CDR3 is TGTGCCAGCAGAGAGGATGTTGGGTCTTTCTTT. Together with reference TRBV2 and TRBJ1-1, the CDR3 gives the full variable domain: EPEVTQTPSHQVTQMGQEVILRCVPISNHLYFYWYRQILGQKVEFLVSFYNNEISEKSEIFDDQFSVERPDGSNFTLKIRSTKLEDSAMYFCASREDVGSFFGQGTRLTVV.

V usage is TRBV6-5 and J usage is TRBJ1-2, with 8 positions matching TRBD1. V lost 7 bases, J lost 5 bases, and 12 bases stayed unmatched. Germline lookup yields CDR1 MNHEY and CDR2 SVGAGI. The CDR3 sequence is 15 residues long. The CDR3 coding sequence is TGTGCCAGCATTAGAACAGGGGGGGAGGGTTATGGCTACACCTTC. It translates to CASIRTGGEGYGYTF.